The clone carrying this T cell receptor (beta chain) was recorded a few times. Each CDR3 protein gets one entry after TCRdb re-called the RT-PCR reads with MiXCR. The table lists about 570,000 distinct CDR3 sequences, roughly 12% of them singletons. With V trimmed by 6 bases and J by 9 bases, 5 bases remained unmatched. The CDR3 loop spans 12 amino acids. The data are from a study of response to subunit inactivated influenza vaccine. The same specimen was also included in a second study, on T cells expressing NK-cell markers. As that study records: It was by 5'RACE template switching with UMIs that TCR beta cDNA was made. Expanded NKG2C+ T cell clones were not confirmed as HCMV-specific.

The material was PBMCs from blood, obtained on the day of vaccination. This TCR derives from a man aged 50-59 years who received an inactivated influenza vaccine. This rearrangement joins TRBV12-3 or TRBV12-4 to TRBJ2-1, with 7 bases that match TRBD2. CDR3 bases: TGTGCCAGCAGGGCAGGGAGGGGTGAGCAGTTCTTC. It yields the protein CASRAGRGEQFF.